This T cell receptor beta chain was sequenced for a study of metastatic and nonmetastatic thyroid tumors. Before thyroid surgery, none of the patients had received any treatment. Germline trimming cut 2 bases from V and 3 bases from J; bases unmatched to any gene: 4. CDR1 MGHRA and CDR2 YSYEKL come from the germline V gene. The CDR3 runs 14 residues. This clone occurred a few times. TCRdb recomputed clones from the PCR reads via MiXCR. Here the sample spans about 7,000 clones, 15% to 20% being singletons. V and J are TRBV4-1 and TRBJ2-7; 7 positions agree with TRBD2. The sequence derives from a male donor with papillary thyroid cancer or a benign thyroid nodule (not recorded which). Some clones in this sample may be carry-over from other donors' samples. The source material was adjacent normal tissue. In DNA, the CDR3 is TGCGCCAGCAGCCAATCAAGCGGGGACTACGAGCAGTACTTC. It encodes CASSQSSGDYEQYF.